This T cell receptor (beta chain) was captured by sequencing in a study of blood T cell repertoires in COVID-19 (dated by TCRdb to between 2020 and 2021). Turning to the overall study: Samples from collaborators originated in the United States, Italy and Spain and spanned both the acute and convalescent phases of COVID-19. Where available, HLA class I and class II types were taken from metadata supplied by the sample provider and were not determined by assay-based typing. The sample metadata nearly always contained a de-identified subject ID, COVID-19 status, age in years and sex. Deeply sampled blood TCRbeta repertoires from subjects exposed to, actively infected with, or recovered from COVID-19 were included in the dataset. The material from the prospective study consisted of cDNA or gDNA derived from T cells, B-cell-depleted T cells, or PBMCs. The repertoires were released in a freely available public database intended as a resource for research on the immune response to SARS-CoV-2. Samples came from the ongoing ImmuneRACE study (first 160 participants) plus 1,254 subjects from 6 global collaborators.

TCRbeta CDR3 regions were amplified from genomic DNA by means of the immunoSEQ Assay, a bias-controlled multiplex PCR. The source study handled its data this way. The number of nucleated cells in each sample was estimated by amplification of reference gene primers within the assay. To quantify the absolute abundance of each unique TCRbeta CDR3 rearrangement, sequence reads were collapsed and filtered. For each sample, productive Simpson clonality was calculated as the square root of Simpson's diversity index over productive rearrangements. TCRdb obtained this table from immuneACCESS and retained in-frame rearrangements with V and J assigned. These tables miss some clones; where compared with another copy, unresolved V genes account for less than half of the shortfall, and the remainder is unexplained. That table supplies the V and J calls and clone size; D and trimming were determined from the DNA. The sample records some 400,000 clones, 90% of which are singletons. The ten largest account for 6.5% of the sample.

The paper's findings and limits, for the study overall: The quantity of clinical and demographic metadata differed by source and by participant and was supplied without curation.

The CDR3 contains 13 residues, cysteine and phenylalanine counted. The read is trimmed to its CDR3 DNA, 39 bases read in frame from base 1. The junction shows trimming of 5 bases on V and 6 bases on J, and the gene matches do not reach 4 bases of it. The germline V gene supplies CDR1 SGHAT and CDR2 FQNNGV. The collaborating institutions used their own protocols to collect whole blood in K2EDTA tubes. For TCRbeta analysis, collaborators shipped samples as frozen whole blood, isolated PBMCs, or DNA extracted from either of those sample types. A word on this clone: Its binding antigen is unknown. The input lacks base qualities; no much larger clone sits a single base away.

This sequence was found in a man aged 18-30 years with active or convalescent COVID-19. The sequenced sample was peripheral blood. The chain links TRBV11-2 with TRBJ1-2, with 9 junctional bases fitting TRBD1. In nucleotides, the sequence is TGTGCCAGCAGCGGAGGACAGGGGAATGGCTACACCTTC. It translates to CASSGGQGNGYTF.